This entry lists 20 T cell receptor beta chains sequenced from one sample in a study of blood T cell repertoires in COVID-19. TCRdb's copy holds only in-frame clones and misses some; the assay was immunoSEQ multiplex PCR. The sample has some 200,000 clones; more than 75% are singletons. The sample taken for sequencing was peripheral blood. These receptors were obtained from a woman in her 70s with COVID-19, enrolled during active disease.

This clone was recorded only once. The rearrangement uses TRBV3-1 (or the pseudogene TRBV3-2) and TRBJ1-1, with TRBD1 matching over 8 bases. The V segment lost 0 bases and the J segment 4 bases; nucleotides outside the gene matches: 1. The CDR3 extends over 14 amino acids. From germline, CDR1 is LGHDT and CDR2 YNNKEL (reference sequence). CDR3 sequence (DNA): TGTGCCAGCAGCCAAGATACAGGGGGCACTGAAGCTTTCTTT. Its protein product is CASSQDTGGTEAFF.

The chain is built from TRBV6-6 and TRBJ1-4; TRBD1 matches 12 bases. The CDR3 runs to 16 residues. V gave up 2 bases and J gave up 5 bases; unmatched junction bases: 3. CDR1 MNHNY and CDR2 SVGAGI come from the germline V gene (reference sequence). The CDR3 DNA reads as TGTGCCAGCAGTTACGCGGGACAGGGGGCGAATGAAAAACTGTTTTTT. Translation: CASSYAGQGANEKLFF.

The V and J genes are TRBV24-1 and TRBJ2-1; D is perhaps TRBD1 (5 bases). The germline V and J ends were trimmed by 2 bases and 9 bases, with 16 bases remaining between them. This CDR3 is 15 amino acids long. From germline, CDR1 is KGHDR and CDR2 SFDVKD. The CDR3 region is CATSDSGRVYGEQFF. DNA of the CDR3: TGTGCCACCAGTGATTCTGGCAGGGTGTATGGTGAGCAGTTCTTC.

The V call is TRBV29-1, the J call TRBJ2-2, with 9 bases lining up with TRBD2. Germline assignment: CDR1 SQVTM and CDR2 ANQGSEA. The CDR3 spans 16 residues. V was pared by 6 bases and J by 4 bases, with 12 bases of the junction left unmatched. CDR3 nucleotide sequence: TGCAGCGTGGGTCTGATAGCGGGAGTGGGCACCGGGGAGCTGTTTTTT. Its protein is CSVGLIAGVGTGELFF.

The V call is TRBV6-5, the J call TRBJ1-1; D ambiguous. Germline V gene sequence: CDR1 MNHEY, CDR2 SVGAGI. The CDR3 totals 14 residues. V lost 2 bases and J 5 bases, leaving 12 bases between the germline ends. As DNA, the CDR3 is TGTGCCAGCAGTTACCCGGGAAGGGCAACTGAAGCTTTCTTT. It codes for CASSYPGRATEAFF.

This chain joins TRBV2 and TRBJ2-1; 8 nucleotides align to TRBD2. After removal of 1 base from V and 5 bases from J, the junction contained 4 bases not matched to a gene. Germline-derived CDR1 and CDR2 are SNHLY and FYNNEI. CDR3 length equals 15 residues. The CDR3: CASSEGTSGNNEQFF. Here the CDR3 DNA reads TGTGCCAGCAGTGAAGGAACTAGCGGAAACAATGAGCAGTTCTTC.

The chain joins TRBV30 to TRBJ1-4; no clear D gene. V lost 0 bases to trimming and J lost 3 bases, with 5 bases between them. The germline gives CDR1 GTSNPN, CDR2 SVGIG (reference sequence). This CDR3 is 13 amino acids long. CDR3 residues: CAWSVQSNEKLFF. CDR3 nucleotide sequence: TGTGCCTGGAGTGTACAGTCTAATGAAAAACTGTTTTTT.

The chain has TRBV3-1 (or the pseudogene TRBV3-2) and TRBJ1-1, with D possibly TRBD1 on 5 matching bases. The CDR3 runs to 14 residues. The V gene lost 3 bases and the J gene lost 1 base, with 9 bases spanning the gap. Germline V CDR1 and CDR2: LGHDT, YNNKEL (reference sequence). The CDR3 bases are TGTGCCAGCAGCCAGATGACAGCGAACACTGAAGCTTTCTTT. It is translated as CASSQMTANTEAFF.

V and J are TRBV28 and TRBJ1-2, with 9 bases identical to TRBD1. This CDR3 is built from 15 residues. Germline V gene lookup returns CDR1 MDHEN and CDR2 SYDVKM. V was clipped by 6 bases and J by 3 bases; unmatched bases: 8. The DNA of the CDR3 is TGTGCCAGCAGATCCGCGGACAGGGGTTACTATGGCTACACCTTC. This sequence encodes CASRSADRGYYGYTF.

J is TRBJ1-3 and V is TRBV27; D unresolved. The V gene's germline CDR1 is MNHEY and CDR2 SMNVEV (reference sequence). The CDR3 covers 13 residues. V gave up 4 bases and J gave up 4 bases, with 8 bases separating them. The CDR3 sequence is CASSSQQGNTIYF. In nucleotides, the CDR3 is TGTGCCAGCAGTTCCCAACAGGGAAACACCATATATTTT.

This clone has just a few counts. V and J are TRBV28 and TRBJ1-5; tentative D call: TRBD1 (5 bases). Per germline, CDR1 MDHEN and CDR2 SYDVKM. CDR3 length: 14 amino acids. Trimming took off 5 bases at V and 4 bases at J, with 12 bases between the two ends. In DNA, the CDR3 is TGTGCCAGCAGTGCCGGGGGGAGTAATCAGCCCCAGCATTTT. It translates to CASSAGGSNQPQHF.

Comments on this clone: Distinct nucleotide sequences in the sample also encode this CDR3. In DNA form, the CDR3 reads TGTGCCAGCAGCCAAGACCTAGCGGGAGTCTACAATGAGCAGTTCTTC. It translates to CASSQDLAGVYNEQFF. The V and J genes are TRBV3-1 (or the pseudogene TRBV3-2) and TRBJ2-1, with 10 bases aligning to TRBD2. The CDR3 sequence is 16 residues long. J lost 3 bases, V lost 0 bases, and 2 bases had no gene match. Looked up from germline, CDR1 is LGHDT and CDR2 is YNNKEL (reference sequence).

The chain has TRBV7-2 and TRBJ1-6; D ambiguous. Germline V CDR1 and CDR2: SGHTA, FQGNSA. V was shortened by 1 base and J by 6 bases, with 10 bases between the two germline ends. The CDR3 has 15 residues. The CDR3 DNA follows: TGTGCCAGCAGCTTAGTCCGGGTAAGTAATTCACCCCTCCACTTT. This gives the protein CASSLVRVSNSPLHF.

This clone was picked up a small number of times. This chain links TRBV7-9 with TRBJ1-6, with 10 positions matching TRBD1. Unmatched junction bases numbered 8, after V lost 4 bases and J lost 8 bases. Germline V lookup: CDR1 SEHNR, CDR2 FQNEAQ (reference sequence). The length of the CDR3 is 16 residues. The CDR3 DNA sequence: TGTGCCAGCAGCTCGTACCGGGACAGGGGAGATTCACCCCTCCACTTT. Encoded protein: CASSSYRDRGDSPLHF.

This chain links TRBV6-5 with TRBJ1-2, with TRBD1 matching over 10 bases. Germline V gene data show CDR1 as MNHEY and CDR2 as SVGAGI. The length of the CDR3 is 16 residues. The J segment lost 2 bases and the V segment lost 2 bases, leaving 5 bases of the junction unmatched. CDR3 sequence: CASSYRQGAANYGYTF. DNA of the CDR3: TGTGCCAGCAGTTACCGACAGGGGGCGGCAAACTATGGCTACACCTTC.

The chain combines TRBV2 with TRBJ1-5, with 7 nucleotides matching TRBD1. CDR3 length: 14 amino acids. Germline V lookup: CDR1 SNHLY, CDR2 FYNNEI. The V and J ends lost 6 bases and 6 bases, in that order; junction bases with no gene match: 8. The CDR3 sequence is CASRRNRGGQPQHF. The CDR3 DNA sequence: TGTGCCAGCAGGCGTAACAGGGGAGGTCAGCCCCAGCATTTT.

This clone has more than one count but fewer than ten. The rearrangement joins TRBV5-5 to TRBJ1-4; maybe TRBD1 (6 bases). This CDR3 contains 14 residues. With 4 bases removed from V and 5 bases from J, the gap between germline ends came to 12 bases. CDR1 is SGHKS, CDR2 YYEKEE, per germline (reference sequence). The CDR3 protein is CASSPGHRNEKLFF. The DNA for the CDR3 is TGTGCCAGCAGCCCGGGACATCGGAATGAAAAACTGTTTTTT.

This rearrangement joins TRBV2 to TRBJ2-4; TRBD2 aligns across 7 bases. CDR3 length: 16 residues. The V gene end was trimmed by 6 bases and the J gene end by 0 bases; junction bases not matched to a gene: 8. CDR1 is SNHLY and CDR2 is FYNNEI in the germline V gene. The CDR3 region is CASSTPGGGAKNIQYF. DNA for the CDR3: TGTGCCAGCAGCACTCCCGGCGGGGGAGCCAAAAACATTCAGTACTTC. Drawing the rest from reference TRBV2 and TRBJ2-4, the complete variable domain is EPEVTQTPSHQVTQMGQEVILRCVPISNHLYFYWYRQILGQKVEFLVSFYNNEISEKSEIFDDQFSVERPDGSNFTLKIRSTKLEDSAMYFCASSTPGGGAKNIQYFGAGTRLSVL.

The genes are TRBV7-9 and TRBJ2-7, with D possibly TRBD1 on 5 matching bases. V lost 6 bases and J 2 bases, leaving 14 bases between the germline ends. CDR3 size: 14 residues. Germline CDR1 SEHNR, CDR2 FQNEAQ (reference sequence). CDR3 nucleotides: TGTGCCAGCAGTACTACCAGGGAAGCCTACGAGCAGTACTTC. Protein: CASSTTREAYEQYF. Supplemented by reference TRBV7-9 and TRBJ2-7, the full variable domain reads DTGVSQNPRHKITKRGQNVTFRCDPISEHNRLYWYRQTLGQGPEFLTYFQNEAQLEKSRLLSDRFSAERPKGSFSTLEIQRTEQGDSAMYLCASSTTREAYEQYFGPGTRLTVT.

The rearrangement joins TRBV7-6 to TRBJ2-7; a weak D match, TRBD2 (6 bases). The CDR3 loop spans 13 amino acids. V was clipped by 5 bases and J by 4 bases, with 12 bases between them. Germline V gene sequence: CDR1 SGHVS, CDR2 FNYEAQ. The CDR3 DNA reads as TGTGCCAGCAGCCCGGCTCGGGGGTACGAGCAGTACTTC. Its translation: CASSPARGYEQYF.